This TCR beta chain was found in a study of shared clonotypes between healthy human individuals. This was a deep-level run. Source study methods: From ImmunoSEQ came sequences covering only the junction and carrying no quality scores, so filtering differed. Sequenced by immunoSEQ multiplex PCR; TCRdb stores in-frame clones only, minus some. V and J calls and clone size follow that table, whereas D and trimming were derived from the DNA. The repertoire holds about 2.1 million clones, with 85% to 95% as singletons. The naive CD8 fraction comprised CD45RO-negative cells positively selected for CCR7 and excluded terminally differentiated effector memory CD45RA+ cells. Study-level results: An expected dependence of interdonor clonotype sharing on sequencing depth was noted. Richness estimates generally favored naive over memory subsets.

Germline CDR1 is MNHEY and CDR2 is SMNVEV (reference sequence). The CDR3 covers 15 residues. V lost 4 bases and J lost 6; bases outside the gene matches: 9. Turning to this clone: Its antigen is not identified.

The receptor's source is a man younger than 35 in good health. Some clones in this sample may be carry-over from other donors' samples. Source material: naive CD8+ T cells from PBMCs. The chain combines TRBV27 with TRBJ2-1; TRBD2 matches at 7 bases. DNA for the CDR3: TGTGCCAGCAGTTATGCCAGCGGGACCGGCAATGAGCAGTTCTTC. It translates to CASSYASGTGNEQFF.